This TCR beta chain stems from a study of shared clonotypes between healthy human individuals (dated by TCRdb to the early 2020s). Notes on the research overall: Two women and a few men aged 18 to 49 years were included in the cohort. Per donor, three plates each were used for CD4 naive and CD4 memory, two for CD8 naive, and one for CD8 memory. To estimate repertoire size and how much clonotype sharing occurs between individuals, the study deeply sequenced the blood TCR repertoires of several healthy adults. To increase sequencing depth and limit assay-specific biases, different laboratories used diverse techniques to prepare libraries and sequence TCR repertoires. Each donor's leukapheresis produced roughly between roughly 0.85 and 9.5 billion PBMCs. Study-wide conclusions, independent of this receptor: Sharing across a handful of donors was observed for about 5% of naive CD4, 3.5% of naive CD8, over 2% of memory CD4, and around 0.42% of memory CD8 clonotypes. Even with the large sequencing depth, rarefaction of the sorted-subset datasets indicated that sequencing was incomplete. Larger estimated clonotype richness was generally found for naive subsets than for memory subsets. Sampling was restricted to blood, and TCR repertoires in tissue are likely to differ from TCR repertoires in blood. The genetic and exposure-history diversity represented was limited by the small number of donors. Compared with non-shared clonotypes, the clonotypes found in all four sorted-subset donors had higher generation probabilities. Pairwise subsampling led to the expectation that sequencing depth would affect the degree of clonotype sharing among donors.

The CDR3 numbers 12 residues from cysteine through phenylalanine. The CDR3 DNA has 36 bases and is translated from base 1. Based on the germline V gene (reference sequence), the CDR1 and CDR2 sequences are MNHNY and SVGAGI. Relative to germline, V is 4 bases shorter and J is 9 bases shorter, with 11 bases between their ends. On this clone: Its antigen remains unidentified. No clone much larger than this one lies a single base away; base qualities are absent.

Using the deep immunoSEQ assay, TCR CDR3 regions were amplified from genomic DNA by multiplex PCR. For each cell subset, the extracted genomic DNA was distributed evenly across all wells of several immunoSEQ 96-well plates, and each plate served as one replicate. For sorted subsets, 150 to 250 ng of genomic DNA, equivalent to 25,000 to 35,000 T cell genomes, went into each replicate PCR. Purified libraries were quantified with a Qubit 3.0 fluorometer, sized on a Bioanalyzer 2100, and re-quantified with the KAPA Library Quantification kit. Every immunoSEQ 96-well plate was sequenced on a separate single-read 150-cycle Illumina NextSeq 550 flow cell. In the source study's methods: Because the immunoSEQ output held only junctional sequences and lacked quality scores, the filtering could not match the filtering applied to full-length reads. Sequences were annotated with PyIR, a Python wrapper for IgBLAST v1.9, using IMGT germline references to assign V/J genes and CDR3. Reads with weak V/J assignments (E-value above 1e-6), missing CDR3, stop codons, out-of-frame junctions, or ambiguous translated residues were removed. A V3J clonotype was defined by an identical inferred V gene, J gene, and CDR3 amino acid sequence. Percentage overlap between repertoires was calculated by dividing the number of shared unique clonotypes by the size of the smaller repertoire. Richness of each repertoire was evaluated using RTK rarefaction, the Chao1 estimator, and Recon v2.1 estimates of unobserved clonotypes. Generation probabilities were computed with OLGA for all TCRbeta clonotypes obtained by the gDNA method from several donors. Not all clones reach the TCRdb copy of this immuneACCESS table, which keeps in-frame sequences only. Checked studies attribute under half of the gap to unresolved V genes and leave the rest unexplained. The D gene and trimming were derived from the DNA, and the V and J assignments and clone size from that table. For this sample the table gives approximately 1.5 million clones, of which less than 99% were detected only once. Of the sample, over 0.3% falls within the top ten clones.

Healthy HIV-negative adults with no recently reported acute infections or vaccinations were included as donors. All donors were Caucasian adults living in Nashville, Tennessee, USA. CD4+ T cells were enriched by magnetic negative selection, after which naive cells were positively selected on CD45RA and the negative fraction was taken as the memory subset. Blood was collected by leukapheresis, and PBMCs were isolated by Ficoll-Histopaque density gradient centrifugation and then cryopreserved in liquid nitrogen vapor phase. Analytical flow cytometry was used to check the purity and quantity of every magnetically sorted T cell population. Genomic DNA was isolated from each sorted fraction and quantified by UV absorbance on a Nanodrop 2000c.

Source material: naive CD4+ T cells sorted from blood. What this sample's cell subset or site label stands for: CD45RA+ positively selected. Rearrangement joined TRBV6-6 to TRBJ2-3; TRBD2 is perhaps the D gene, given 6 matching bases. This TCR was sampled from a man younger than 40 in good health. The sequence in DNA is TGTGCCAGCAGTTCCTTAGCGGAAACGCAGTATTTT. This translates into CASSSLAETQYF.